This TCR beta chain emerged from a study of blood T cell repertoires in COVID-19. Study context: The analysed material was cDNA or gDNA that came from T cells, B-cell-depleted T cells, or PBMCs.

The germline CDR1 and CDR2 sequences are MNHEY and SVGAGI. V gave up 7 bases and J gave up 4 bases; unmatched junction bases: 6. The CDR3 spans 15 residues. Per the study methods: The assay estimated nucleated cells by amplifying reference gene primers. Assay: immunoSEQ multiplex PCR; the TCRdb copy retains only in-frame clones and omits some. V and J calls and clone size come straight from that table; D and trimming were deduced from the DNA. Of about 72,000 clones listed, roughly 90% are singletons. The sample comprised peripheral blood. This chain links TRBV6-5 with TRBJ2-3; the match to TRBD2 covers 12 bases. The clonotype comes from a woman between 55 and 75 years old with active COVID-19. The CDR3 sequence is CASTSTSGRSDTQYF. The CDR3 nucleotides read TGTGCCAGCACCTCGACTAGCGGGAGATCAGATACGCAGTATTTT.